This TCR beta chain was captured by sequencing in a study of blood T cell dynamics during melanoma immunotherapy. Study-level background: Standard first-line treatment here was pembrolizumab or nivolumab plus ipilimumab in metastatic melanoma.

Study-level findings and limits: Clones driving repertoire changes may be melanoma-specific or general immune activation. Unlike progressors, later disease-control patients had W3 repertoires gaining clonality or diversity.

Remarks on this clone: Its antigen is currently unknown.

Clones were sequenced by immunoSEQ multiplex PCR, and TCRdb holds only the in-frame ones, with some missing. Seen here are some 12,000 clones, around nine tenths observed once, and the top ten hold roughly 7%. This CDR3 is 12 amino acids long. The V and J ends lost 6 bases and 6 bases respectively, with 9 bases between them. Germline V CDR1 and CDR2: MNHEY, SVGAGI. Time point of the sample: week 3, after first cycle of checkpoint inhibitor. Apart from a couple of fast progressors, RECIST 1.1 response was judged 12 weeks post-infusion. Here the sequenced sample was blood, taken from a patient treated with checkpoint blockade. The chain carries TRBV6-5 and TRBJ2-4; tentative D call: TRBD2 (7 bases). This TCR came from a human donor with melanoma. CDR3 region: CASRGGGNIQYF. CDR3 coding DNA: TGTGCCAGCAGGGGAGGGGGAAACATTCAGTACTTC.